This TCR beta chain was documented in a study of T cells in pancreatic ductal adenocarcinoma. The method was immunoSEQ multiplex PCR; TCRdb's version includes in-frame clones alone and lacks a portion of them. The sample lists roughly 100,000 clones, 90% to 95% occurring once. The CDR3 has 15 residues. V lost 0 bases and J 7 bases, leaving 12 bases between the germline ends. Germline values: CDR1 SGHVS, CDR2 FQNEAQ. Overall study results and limits: Blood had more productive templates and roughly 7.5-fold more unique clonotypes than tumor. Tumor-versus-blood clonality comparisons may be biased toward lower tumor diversity.

Turning to this clone: Its antigen is not known.

No neoadjuvant therapy was given to the selected pancreatic ductal adenocarcinoma patients before their surgery. The sequenced material came from PBMCs. This TCR was recovered from a human donor with pancreatic ductal adenocarcinoma. The chain recombines TRBV7-8 with TRBJ2-2, with D perhaps matching TRBD1 (6 bases). The CDR3 DNA reads TGTGCCAGCAGCTTAGCGAGGGCAGGGGACGGGGAGCTGTTTTTT. Its translation is CASSLARAGDGELFF.